The TCR beta chain described here comes from a study of blood T cell repertoires in COVID-19. Overall study context: Researchers got acute and convalescent COVID-19 samples from the United States, Italy and Spain.

Germline V CDR1 and CDR2: LGHNA, YNFKEQ. The CDR3 contains 18 residues. After removal of 0 bases from V and 3 bases from J, the junction contained 7 bases not matched to a gene. In the original analysis: Amplifying reference gene primers gave estimates of nucleated cell counts. Libraries were prepared by immunoSEQ multiplex PCR; TCRdb keeps only in-frame clonotypes and omits some of them. D and trimming were read from the DNA, whereas the V and J calls and clone size are those reported in that table. Here the sample spans 150,000 to 200,000 clones, over 70% being singletons. The clonotype originates from a woman between 40 and 55 years old with acute COVID-19. Material: PBMCs or T cells enriched from blood (not recorded which). The rearrangement uses TRBV4-2 and TRBJ2-5; 13 positions match TRBD2. DNA for the CDR3: TGTGCCAGCAGCCAAGAACTAGCGGGAGGGCGCCTAAAAGAGACCCAGTACTTC. It encodes CASSQELAGGRLKETQYF.